One T cell receptor beta chain is described in this entry. The CDR3 loop spans 11 amino acids. In germline, CDR1 is ENHRY, CDR2 SYGVKD. Between the trimmed V and J ends, which lost 3 bases and 3 bases, there was a span of 3 bases. This sample was taken from a study of blood T cell repertoires in COVID-19. The overall study: The United States, Italy and Spain supplied acute and convalescent COVID-19 samples.

In the authors' workflow: Nucleated cell counts were estimated from reference gene primer amplification. This table comes from immunoSEQ multiplex PCR, and its TCRdb copy is limited to in-frame clones, with some not included. D and trimming come from the DNA, and the V and J calls and clone size come from that table. This sample has some 140,000 clones, with approximately 87% found just once. The rearrangement uses TRBV10-3 and TRBJ2-7; D is unresolved. Sequencing was done on a sample of peripheral blood. The sequence was collected from a man between 65 and 85 years old with active COVID-19. The CDR3 reads CAISDHYEQYF. The CDR3 region has the DNA TGTGCCATCAGTGATCACTACGAGCAGTACTTC.